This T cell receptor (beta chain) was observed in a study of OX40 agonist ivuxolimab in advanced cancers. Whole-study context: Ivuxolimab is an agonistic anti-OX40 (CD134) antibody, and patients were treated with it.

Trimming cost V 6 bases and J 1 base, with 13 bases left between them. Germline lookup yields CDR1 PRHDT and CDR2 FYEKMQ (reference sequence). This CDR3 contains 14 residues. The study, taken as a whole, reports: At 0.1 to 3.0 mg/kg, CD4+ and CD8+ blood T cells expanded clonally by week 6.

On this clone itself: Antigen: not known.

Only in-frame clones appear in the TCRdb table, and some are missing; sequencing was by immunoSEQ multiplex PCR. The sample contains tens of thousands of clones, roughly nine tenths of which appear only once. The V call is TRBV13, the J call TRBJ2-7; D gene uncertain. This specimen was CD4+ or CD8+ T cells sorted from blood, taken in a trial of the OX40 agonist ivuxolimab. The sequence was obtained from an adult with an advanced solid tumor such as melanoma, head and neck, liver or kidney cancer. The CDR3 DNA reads TGTGCCAGCAGTCCTAGGGCCCTTTCCTACGAGCAGTACTTC. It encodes CASSPRALSYEQYF.